The 29 T cell receptor beta chains below were found in one sample sequenced in a study. TCRdb re-called the 5' RACE reads with MiXCR, one entry per CDR3 protein. The sample contains 52,000 or so distinct CDR3 sequences, 20% to 25% of which appear only once. Treg sorting used a CD4+CD25+CD127-/low gate. Sequenced: tumor-infiltrating Tregs sorted from the breast tumor. These receptors came from a female donor with breast cancer.

A word on this clonotype: This clone may be a read error of a much larger clone one base away. The chain is built from TRBV7-9 and TRBJ2-1, with TRBD2 as a possible D gene (5 bases). CDR1 is SEHNR, CDR2 FQNEAQ, per germline (reference sequence). The CDR3 has 12 amino acids. The CDR3 spells CASSLGVPNPCF. In DNA, the CDR3 is TGTGCCAGCAGCTTGGGAGTTCCGAACCCGTGCTTC.

In this sample, this clonotype turned up many times. The chain recombines TRBV6-5 with TRBJ1-6; TRBD1 might be the D (5 bases). CDR3 size: 15 residues. V was trimmed by 6 bases and J by 7 bases, leaving 16 bases between them. The germline V gene encodes CDR1 MNHEY and CDR2 SVGAGI. The CDR3 loop is CASSLGHLGNSPLHF. The DNA for the CDR3 is TGTGCCAGCAGCTTAGGACACCTTGGCAATTCACCCCTCCACTTT.

This clonotype was seen a few times. The chain recombines TRBV20-1 with TRBJ1-6, with unresolved D. V was pared by 5 bases and J by 6 bases, with 11 bases between. CDR3 length equals 13 residues. Germline V gene data show CDR1 as DFQATT and CDR2 as SNEGSKA (reference sequence). The CDR3 protein is CSAPEDGNSPLHF. CDR3 DNA sequence: TGCAGTGCTCCCGAGGACGGTAATTCACCCCTCCACTTT.

The chain recombines TRBV7-9 with TRBJ1-3; 8 bases fit TRBD1. V was clipped by 7 bases and J by 6 bases; unmatched bases: 8. The germline gives CDR1 SEHNR, CDR2 FQNEAQ (reference sequence). There are 14 residues in the CDR3. The CDR3 DNA sequence: TGTGCCAGCACCCCTCCGGACAGGGAAAACACCATATATTTT. The encoded protein is CASTPPDRENTIYF.

This clonotype was detected many times. This chain links TRBV5-1 with TRBJ2-5, with a tentative D call TRBD2 (6 bases). V dropped 0 bases and J dropped 5 bases, with 11 bases sitting between them. The CDR3 runs to 14 residues. Germline V CDR1 and CDR2: SGHRS, YFSETQ. The CDR3 region has the DNA TGCGCCAGCAGCTTGGGGAGGGCCTGGGAGACCCAGTACTTC. Its protein product is CASSLGRAWETQYF.

This clonotype was counted ten times or more. V gene TRBV5-1 combines with J gene TRBJ2-5, with 9 bases aligning to TRBD1. V shed 3 bases, J shed 3 bases, and the junction held 3 bases outside the gene matches. Germline CDR1 reads SGHRS; CDR2 reads YFSETQ. This CDR3 has 14 amino acids. In nucleotides, the CDR3 is TGCGCCAGCAGCTATACAGGGGGCGAAGAGACCCAGTACTTC. Translated, it gives CASSYTGGEETQYF.

A note on this clonotype: A junction boundary mismatches the germline segment, possibly from a read error. J is TRBJ2-1 and V is TRBV15; D uncertain. The V gene's germline CDR1 is LNHNV and CDR2 YYDKDF (reference sequence). CDR3 size: 16 residues. The CDR3 loop reads CATSREGPGYYNEQSF. CDR3 sequence (DNA): TGTGCCACCAGCAGAGAGGGCCCCGGGTACTACAATGAGCAGTCCTTC.

The V and J genes are TRBV6-5 and TRBJ2-7; D might be TRBD1 (5 bases). With 2 bases removed from V and 6 bases from J, the gap between germline ends came to 14 bases. The germline gives CDR1 MNHEY, CDR2 SVGAGI. This CDR3 contains 14 residues. The CDR3 region is CASSYNQGKVEQYF. In DNA, the CDR3 is TGTGCCAGCAGTTACAATCAGGGAAAAGTCGAGCAGTACTTC.

The table lists this clonotype with a few counts. The chain has TRBV5-5 and TRBJ2-5; TRBD1 is a possible D gene (5 bases). Trimming pared 6 bases from V and 2 bases from J, leaving 11 bases between. The CDR3 has 13 residues. Per germline, CDR1 SGHKS and CDR2 YYEKEE (reference sequence). The CDR3 spells CASTFQGQETQYF. The CDR3 DNA follows: TGTGCCAGCACCTTCCAGGGACAAGAGACCCAGTACTTC.

This clonotype was counted ten times or more. CDR3 DNA sequence: TGCGCCAGCACGGCCGCGAGTGAGCAGTTCTTC. This gives the protein CASTAASEQFF. The chain uses TRBV5-1 and TRBJ2-1; no clear D gene. The CDR3 runs 11 residues. Germline V gene data show CDR1 as SGHRS and CDR2 as YFSETQ. Trimming removed 6 bases from V and 9 bases from J, with 10 bases in between. Based on the CDR3 plus reference TRBV5-1 and TRBJ2-1, the full variable domain is KAGVTQTPRYLIKTRGQQVTLSCSPISGHRSVSWYQQTPGQGLQFLFEYFSETQRNKGNFPGRFSGRQFSNSRSEMNVSTLELGDSALYLCASTAASEQFFGPGTRLTVL.

The chain links TRBV6-4 to TRBJ2-1; D possibly corresponds to TRBD2 (5 bases). The CDR3 sequence is 14 residues long. CDR1 MRHNA and CDR2 SNTAGT come from the germline V gene. Trimming stripped 3 bases from V and 4 bases from J, with 10 bases between. The chain's CDR3 is CASSELPGYNEQFF. The CDR3 DNA is TGTGCCAGCAGTGAACTTCCGGGGTACAATGAGCAGTTCTTC.

This clonotype appeared many times. The chain links TRBV4-1 to TRBJ1-6; 12 bases are a match to TRBD1. CDR3 length: 15 amino acids. V gave up 4 bases and J gave up 8 bases; unmatched junction bases: 3. The germline V gene encodes CDR1 MGHRA and CDR2 YSYEKL. CDR3 in DNA: TGCGCCAGCAGCCTCGGGACAGGGGGCTATTCACCCCTCCACTTT. Translated: CASSLGTGGYSPLHF.

This clonotype has only a few counts. The chain recombines TRBV5-1 with TRBJ2-1; the D is unclear. Germline loops: CDR1 SGHRS, CDR2 YFSETQ. The CDR3 covers 15 residues. The V and J ends lost 0 bases and 4 bases respectively, with 11 bases between them. CDR3 region: CASSLGRLSYNEQFF. CDR3 bases: TGCGCCAGCAGCTTGGGTCGTCTATCGTACAATGAGCAGTTCTTC.

The rearrangement joins TRBV20-1 to TRBJ2-7; 11 bases match TRBD2. This CDR3 region has 15 residues. Looked up from germline, CDR1 is DFQATT and CDR2 is SNEGSKA (reference sequence). Unmatched junction bases numbered 4, after V lost 1 base and J lost 2 bases. The CDR3 loop reads CSARATSGRPYEQYF. The CDR3 DNA reads TGCAGTGCTAGAGCCACTAGCGGGAGACCCTACGAGCAGTACTTC.

Of note for this clonotype: A much larger clone lies a single base off, so this may be a read error. V gene TRBV5-1 combines with J gene TRBJ1-2, with D maybe TRBD1 (5 bases). Germline CDR1 and CDR2: SGHRS and YFSETQ. Trimming took 4 bases from V and 6 from J, leaving 16 bases between them. The CDR3 is 14 amino acids. CDR3 nucleotides: TGCGCCAGCAGCCAATTCTCCGGGGCCAATGGCTACACCTTC. As protein: CASSQFSGANGYTF.

The chain links TRBV5-4 to TRBJ1-1; D might be TRBD1 (5 bases). Trimming removed 5 bases from V and 1 base from J, with 15 bases in between. The CDR3 is 15 residues long. The V gene's germline CDR1 is SGHNT and CDR2 YYREEE (reference sequence). The DNA for the CDR3 is TGTGCCAGCAGGGCCGGGAGGGGCTCGAACACTGAAGCTTTCTTT. Translated, it gives CASRAGRGSNTEAFF.

This clonotype was seen a handful of times. This chain connects TRBV4-3 to TRBJ2-3; 12 bases are a match to TRBD1. There are 16 residues in the CDR3. The V and J ends lost 0 bases and 5 bases, in that order; junction bases with no gene match: 3. In germline, CDR1 is LGHNA, CDR2 YSLEER. The CDR3 loop reads CASSQEGQGARDTQYF. CDR3 DNA: TGCGCCAGCAGCCAAGAGGGACAGGGGGCGAGAGATACGCAGTATTTT.

The chain carries TRBV5-1 and TRBJ2-6; D is uncertain. This CDR3 has 15 amino acids. Germline loops: CDR1 SGHRS, CDR2 YFSETQ. Trimming shortened V by 3 bases and J by 0 bases, and 7 bases separated the two germline ends. CDR3 in amino acids: CASSSVGSGANVLTF. The CDR3 nucleotides are TGCGCCAGCAGCTCCGTGGGCTCTGGGGCCAACGTCCTGACTTTC.

The chain uses TRBV12-3 or TRBV12-4 and TRBJ2-1, with TRBD2 identical over 12 bases. The junction had 12 bases not matched to a gene; V was cut back by 5 bases and J by 7 bases. This CDR3 spans 17 amino acids. The CDR3 loop reads CASSASTSGRAWNEQFF. The CDR3 DNA reads TGTGCCAGCAGTGCCTCGACTAGCGGGAGAGCTTGGAATGAGCAGTTCTTC.

This clonotype has a handful of counts. The chain links TRBV18 to TRBJ2-1; the D gene is possibly TRBD2 (6 bases). With 6 bases removed from V and 6 bases from J, the gap between germline ends came to 15 bases. CDR3 length: 14 residues. CDR1 and CDR2 from the germline V gene are KGHSH and LQKENI. The CDR3 region is CASSGGEISNEQFF. The CDR3 bases are TGTGCCAGCTCCGGAGGGGAGATTAGCAATGAGCAGTTCTTC.

This chain joins TRBV29-1 and TRBJ2-1; D is perhaps TRBD1 or TRBD2 (5 bases each). This CDR3 comprises 14 residues. The V gene lost 5 bases and the J gene lost 5 bases, with 16 bases spanning the gap. Germline-derived CDR1 and CDR2 are SQVTM and ANQGSEA. The CDR3 bases are TGCAGCGTTTCGGGGCTAGCAGCCAACAATGAGCAGTTCTTC. This encodes CSVSGLAANNEQFF.

The rearrangement joins TRBV7-8 to TRBJ1-1, with 8 positions matching TRBD1. The germline V gene encodes CDR1 SGHVS and CDR2 FQNEAQ. V gave up 5 bases and J gave up 5 bases; unmatched junction bases: 10. The CDR3 is 15 residues long. In DNA, the CDR3 is TGTGCCAGCAGCCCTAGCAGGGGGCGACGGACTGAAGCTTTCTTT. Protein product: CASSPSRGRRTEAFF.

A word on this clonotype: A much larger clone differs from this one at a single base, so this may be a read error. The chain uses TRBV28 and TRBJ2-7, with 7 bases fitting TRBD1. CDR1 is MDHEN and CDR2 is SYDVKM in the germline V gene. There are 13 residues in the CDR3. The trim removed 10 bases at V and 2 bases at J, leaving 8 bases unmatched. The CDR3 bases are TGTGCCATCAGCGGAACAGGGGCCTACGAGCAGTACTTC. It yields the protein CAISGTGAYEQYF.

This clonotype was found many times. V is TRBV29-1 and J is TRBJ2-7; D call uncertain. V lost 6 bases and J 5 bases, leaving 8 bases between the germline ends. The CDR3 sequence is 10 residues long. CDR1 and CDR2 from the germline V gene are SQVTM and ANQGSEA. The CDR3, as DNA: TGCAGCGTCCCGACGGACGAGCAGTACTTC. Translating gives CSVPTDEQYF.

The V and J genes are TRBV28 and TRBJ2-5; possibly TRBD1 or TRBD2 for D (7 bases each). Germline values: CDR1 MDHEN, CDR2 SYDVKM. Deletions cut 3 bases from V and 5 bases from J, with 19 bases between. This CDR3 is 16 amino acids long. CDR3 in DNA: TGTGCCAGCAGTTTCCATGACAGGGAGGGGGTGGAGACCCAGTACTTC. Its protein product is CASSFHDREGVETQYF.

This chain connects TRBV21-1 to TRBJ1-5; TRBD1, the D gene given by the table, was not confirmed from the DNA. TRBV21-1 is a listed pseudogene. The CDR3 is 15 amino acids. CDR3: CAGSKNGQDNQPQHF. The CDR3 DNA reads TGTGCCGGCAGCAAAAACGGGCAGGACAATCAGCCCCAGCATTTT.

The V call is TRBV28, the J call TRBJ2-1, with D unclear. Trimming took off 3 bases at V and 7 bases at J, with 7 bases between the two ends. Germline V gene data show CDR1 as MDHEN and CDR2 as SYDVKM. This CDR3 is 12 amino acids long. CDR3 bases: TGTGCCAGCAGTTTTAGACGGAATGAGCAGTTCTTC. Encoded protein: CASSFRRNEQFF.

The table lists this clonotype with a few counts. The chain combines TRBV7-9 with TRBJ1-1; no clear D gene. V was shortened by 5 bases and J by 10 bases, with 14 bases between the two germline ends. The CDR3 sequence is 12 residues long. From germline, CDR1 is SEHNR and CDR2 FQNEAQ (reference sequence). CDR3 residues: CASSPLEGGAFF. In DNA form, the CDR3 reads TGTGCCAGCAGCCCCCTCGAGGGAGGAGCTTTCTTT.

Only a few counts were recorded for this clonotype. J is TRBJ1-5 and V is TRBV28; tentatively, D is TRBD1 (6 bases). In germline, CDR1 is MDHEN, CDR2 SYDVKM. The CDR3 length is 16 residues. The V and J ends lost 1 base and 6 bases respectively, with 16 bases between them. The CDR3: CASSLLPGAGGQPQHF. The CDR3 coding sequence is TGTGCCAGCAGTTTATTACCGGGGGCAGGTGGTCAGCCCCAGCATTTT. The variable domain in full, completed from reference TRBV28 and TRBJ1-5, reads DVKVTQSSRYLVKRTGEKVFLECVQDMDHENMFWYRQDPGLGLRLIYFSYDVKMKEKGDIPEGYSVSREKKERFSLILESASTNQTSMYLCASSLLPGAGGQPQHFGDGTRLSIL.